This TCR beta chain was documented in a study of cytomegalovirus exposure and HLA in healthy donors. At sampling all donors were nominally healthy, likely with unrecorded immune exposures. Remarks on this clone: Its antigen remains unknown.

Study findings and constraints: Available immune exposure information covered CMV serostatus only.

Per the germline V gene, CDR1 is ENHRY and CDR2 is SYGVKD. V was clipped by 4 bases and J by 12 bases, with 13 bases between them. CDR3 length: 13 residues. The PCR was carried out with 60 Vbeta primers and 13 Jbeta primers. Repertoires were generated with immunoSEQ multiplex PCR, while TCRdb's copy carries only in-frame clones and drops some. The data contain some 190,000 clones, more than 75% of them singletons. The chain recombines TRBV10-3 with TRBJ1-6; the D gene is possibly TRBD1 (5 bases). The sequence derives from a woman aged 30 to 39 in good health and CMV-seropositive. Sequencing was done on a sample of PBMCs. The CDR3 loop reads CAISGGAYEPLHF. As DNA, the CDR3 is TGTGCCATCAGTGGCGGGGCCTATGAACCCCTCCACTTT.